The 27 T cell receptor beta chains below all came from one sample that was sequenced in a study of blood T cells in healthy people across ages. Then a second PCR, running about 6 to 12 cycles, was carried out with a sample-barcoded 5' primer and a J-beta primer mix. Via MiXCR, TCRdb re-called the 5' RACE reads, giving one row per CDR3 protein. The sample carries 600,000 or so distinct CDR3 sequences, roughly 31% recorded once. The material sequenced was blood. All receptors come from a woman at least 80 years old in good health.

The J gene is TRBJ2-7, the V gene TRBV19; D uncertain. Per germline, CDR1 LNHDA and CDR2 SQIVND (reference sequence). V lost 6 bases to trimming and J lost 6 bases, with 12 bases between them. The CDR3 is 12 residues long. For the CDR3, the DNA is TGTGCCAGTAGCACCGACAAGGGCGAGCAGTACTTC. Protein: CASSTDKGEQYF.

This clonotype was seen many times. The genes are TRBV6-1 and TRBJ2-1; TRBD2 aligns across 8 bases. Germline CDR1 is MNHNS and CDR2 is SASEGT. With V trimmed by 8 bases and J by 10 bases, 10 bases remained unmatched. This CDR3 is 13 amino acids long. CDR3 nucleotides: TGTGCCAGCGCCCGGGGGGGCGCAAGGGAGCAGTTCTTC. Protein: CASARGGAREQFF.

This chain links TRBV6-1 with TRBJ2-3; 8 bases fit TRBD2. Unmatched junction bases numbered 4, after V lost 1 base and J lost 1 base. The CDR3 is 16 amino acids. Germline values: CDR1 MNHNS, CDR2 SASEGT. CDR3 region: CASSEDSGARTDTQYF. The CDR3 DNA sequence: TGTGCCAGCAGTGAAGATAGCGGGGCGCGCACAGATACGCAGTATTTT.

This clonotype was observed many times. CDR3 DNA: TGTGCCAGCAGCTTGCTTGGGGCTTCCGAATATGGCTACACCTTC. Its protein product is CASSLLGASEYGYTF. V is TRBV5-4 and J is TRBJ1-2, with D possibly being TRBD1 (5 bases). Germline lookup yields CDR1 SGHNT and CDR2 YYREEE (reference sequence). CDR3 length equals 15 residues. The V end lost 1 base, the J end lost 5 bases, and 15 bases lay between the germline ends.

This clonotype has more than one count but fewer than ten. The chain employs TRBV7-9 and TRBJ2-5, with 7 bases that match TRBD1. This CDR3 region has 14 residues. Germline trimming cut 5 bases from V and 11 bases from J; bases unmatched to any gene: 14. Germline CDR1 reads SEHNR; CDR2 reads FQNEAQ (reference sequence). The CDR3 is CASSEGQVHNEQYF. The DNA for the CDR3 is TGTGCCAGCAGCGAAGGACAGGTACACAATGAGCAGTACTTC.

The chain links TRBV7-9 to TRBJ2-7; weak D call: TRBD2 (7 bases). The V end lost 1 base, the J end lost 1 base, and 14 bases lay between the germline ends. This CDR3 comprises 16 residues. From germline, CDR1 is SEHNR and CDR2 FQNEAQ (reference sequence). The CDR3 reads CASSLGRGARSYEQYF. The DNA of the CDR3 is TGTGCCAGCAGCTTAGGTCGGGGGGCGAGGTCCTACGAGCAGTACTTC.

This clonotype was seen at least ten times. The V gene is TRBV12-3 or TRBV12-4, the J gene TRBJ2-5, with 9 bases that match TRBD1. Trimming cost V 3 bases and J 2 bases; bases outside gene matches: 4. The CDR3 totals 15 residues. CDR3 DNA sequence: TGTGCCAGCAGTTTCGGGACAGGGTGGCAAGAGACCCAGTACTTC. It specifies CASSFGTGWQETQYF.

At least ten counts were recorded for this clonotype. V gene TRBV20-1 combines with J gene TRBJ1-1, with D possibly TRBD1 on 6 matching bases. V lost 5 bases and J 0 bases, leaving 16 bases between the germline ends. The CDR3 sequence is 15 residues long. Looked up from germline, CDR1 is DFQATT and CDR2 is SNEGSKA (reference sequence). CDR3 nucleotides: TGCAGTGCTGGGGTTCCAACAGGGATGAACACTGAAGCTTTCTTT. It codes for CSAGVPTGMNTEAFF.

V and J are TRBV2 and TRBJ1-5; 8 positions agree with TRBD1. This CDR3 is built from 16 residues. Germline values: CDR1 SNHLY, CDR2 FYNNEI. V was clipped by 2 bases and J by 1 base; unmatched bases: 4. CDR3 residues: CASSERPGGSNQPQHF. CDR3 nucleotide sequence: TGTGCCAGCAGTGAACGGCCAGGGGGCAGCAATCAGCCCCAGCATTTT.

The rearrangement uses TRBV6-5 and TRBJ2-7; D is unclear. The J call may be faulty, since TRBJ2-5 better matches the DNA end. CDR3 length equals 11 residues. The germline gives CDR1 MNHEY, CDR2 SVGAGI. CDR3 residues: CATGTMETQYF. Written as DNA, the CDR3 is TGTGCCACCGGAACTATGGAGACCCAGTACTTC.

This clonotype was counted a few times. One end of the junction varies from germline; a read error may be responsible. J is TRBJ2-7 and V is TRBV6-5; perhaps TRBD1 as D (7 bases). The J call may be in error: the DNA end matches TRBJ2-5 better. CDR1 MNHEY and CDR2 SVGAGI come from the germline V gene. The CDR3 runs to 14 residues. The CDR3 here is CANSSGGLWGTQYF. The CDR3 DNA follows: TGTGCCAACAGTTCAGGGGGACTCTGGGGGACCCAGTACTTC.

In its sample, this clonotype was seen many times. The rearrangement links TRBV20-1 to TRBJ2-1; TRBD2 matches at 11 bases. V lost 1 base to trimming and J lost 0 bases; unmatched junction nucleotides: 5. Germline values: CDR1 DFQATT, CDR2 SNEGSKA (reference sequence). The CDR3 is 17 amino acids. The CDR3 region has the DNA TGCAGTGCTAGAGTGATTAGCGGGGGGGACTCCTACAATGAGCAGTTCTTC. It yields the protein CSARVISGGDSYNEQFF.

In its sample, this clonotype was seen many times. This rearrangement joins TRBV18 to TRBJ2-5; D ambiguous. Germline-derived CDR1 and CDR2 are KGHSH and LQKENI. The CDR3 is made up of 15 amino acids. Trimming shortened V by 3 bases and J by 1 base, and 12 bases separated the two germline ends. CDR3 bases: TGTGCCAGCTCACCTCGTGAAGGTATCCAAGAGACCCAGTACTTC. Translation: CASSPREGIQETQYF.

For this clonotype: One base away lies a much larger clone, so this may be a sequencing read error. The chain has TRBV7-2 and TRBJ2-7; D unresolved. CDR3 length: 13 amino acids. In germline, CDR1 is SGHTA, CDR2 FQGNSA. With 5 bases removed from V and 12 bases from J, the gap between germline ends came to 20 bases. CDR3 in amino acids: CASSRGASETRYF. In DNA form, the CDR3 reads TGTGCCAGCAGCCGCGGAGCGTCAGAGACCCGGTACTTC.

V usage is TRBV7-3 and J usage is TRBJ2-3, with unresolved D. The V end lost 0 bases, the J end lost 8 bases, and 18 bases lay between the germline ends. The CDR3 runs 16 residues. Germline assignment: CDR1 SGHTA and CDR2 FQGTGA. CDR3 protein: CASSLTGKTLTSTQYF. CDR3 nucleotides: TGTGCCAGCAGCTTAACAGGGAAAACCCTCACAAGTACGCAGTATTTT.

About this clonotype itself: This could be a read error, since a much larger clone is one nucleotide away. J is TRBJ1-5 and V is TRBV5-1; D is unclear. The end of the DNA is better explained by TRBJ2-3, so the J call may be wrong. The germline CDR1 and CDR2 sequences are SGHRS and YFSETQ. This CDR3 comprises 13 residues. The CDR3 here is CASSPLPDQPQYF. The CDR3 nucleotides read TGCGCCAGCAGCCCCCTCCCGGATCAGCCCCAGTATTTT.

The V and J genes are TRBV5-1 and TRBJ2-7; D might be TRBD2 (6 bases). The CDR3 is 15 residues long. Trimming cost V 0 bases and J 3 bases, with 13 bases left between them. Germline V gene lookup returns CDR1 SGHRS and CDR2 YFSETQ. The CDR3 region is CASSLEYTSYYEQYF. In DNA form, the CDR3 reads TGCGCCAGCAGCTTGGAGTACACTAGCTACTACGAGCAGTACTTC.

This chain connects TRBV7-2 to TRBJ2-1, with TRBD2 matching over 7 bases. The CDR3 sequence is 15 residues long. J gave up 8 bases and V 1 base, and 8 bases lay outside the gene matches. Germline V lookup: CDR1 SGHTA, CDR2 FQGNSA. The CDR3 region is CASSLVASGYDEQFF. The CDR3 nucleotides read TGTGCCAGCAGCTTAGTCGCTAGCGGATACGATGAGCAGTTCTTC.

Details on this clonotype: A much larger clone lies a single base off, so this may be a read error. CDR3 sequence reads: CASSYPGSRYEQYF. The CDR3, as DNA: TGTGCCAGCAGTTACCCGGGGTCGAGATACGAGCAGTACTTC. The V and J genes are TRBV6-2 or TRBV6-3 and TRBJ2-5; tentative D call: TRBD2 (5 bases). Judging by the DNA end, TRBJ2-7 fits better; the J call may be wrong. The CDR3 is 14 amino acids. The germline gives CDR1 MNHEY, CDR2 SVGEGT.

The rearrangement joins TRBV20-1 to TRBJ1-2; D perhaps matches TRBD1 (5 bases). This CDR3 spans 12 amino acids. With 3 bases removed from V and 8 bases from J, the gap between germline ends came to 13 bases. Germline V lookup: CDR1 DFQATT, CDR2 SNEGSKA (reference sequence). DNA for the CDR3: TGCAGTGCTAGTATAGGGGCCCGGGGCTACACCTTC. Protein: CSASIGARGYTF.

Details on this clonotype: One junction end disagrees with the germline gene, perhaps due to a read error. V usage is TRBV10-3 and J usage is TRBJ1-6; TRBD1 aligns across 7 bases. The CDR3 sequence is 15 residues long. In germline, CDR1 is ENHRY, CDR2 SYGVKD. CDR3 sequence: CTISDDQGENSPPHF. The CDR3 DNA follows: TGTACCATCAGTGACGACCAGGGGGAAAATTCACCCCCCCACTTT.

V usage is TRBV27 and J usage is TRBJ1-4, with D unresolved. The CDR3 has 15 amino acids. With 2 bases removed from V and 3 bases from J, the gap between germline ends came to 10 bases. Germline CDR1 reads MNHEY; CDR2 reads SMNVEV (reference sequence). CDR3 nucleotides: TGTGCCAGCAGTTTAAGTCGGGGATCTAATGAAAAACTGTTTTTT. Its protein product is CASSLSRGSNEKLFF.

This clonotype was seen ten or more times. J is TRBJ2-3 and V is TRBV7-2; D is perhaps TRBD2 (6 bases). There are 14 residues in the CDR3. CDR1 is SGHTA, CDR2 FQGNSA, per germline. Trimming removed 6 bases at V and 4 bases at J, with 14 bases between. The CDR3 spells CASRRDSGADTQYF. In nucleotides, the CDR3 is TGTGCCAGCAGGCGGGACTCCGGGGCAGATACGCAGTATTTT.

This clonotype was picked up many times. This chain uses TRBV7-2 with TRBJ2-3; the match to TRBD1 covers 7 bases. CDR3 size: 14 residues. The V segment lost 5 bases and the J segment 3 bases; nucleotides outside the gene matches: 5. CDR1 and CDR2 from the germline V gene are SGHTA and FQGNSA. The CDR3 DNA reads as TGTGCCAGCAGCGTAGACAGGGCAACAGATACGCAGTATTTT. Translated, it gives CASSVDRATDTQYF.

This clonotype has only a few counts. Since a much larger clone is just one base distant, this may be a read error. The chain links TRBV20-1 to TRBJ1-1; the D is unclear. The CDR3 sequence is 12 residues long. Germline V gene sequence: CDR1 DFQATT, CDR2 SNEGSKA (reference sequence). The V end was cut by 7 bases, the J end by 0 bases, with 9 bases between. CDR3 residues: CSVTVMNTEAFF. DNA of the CDR3: TGCAGTGTCACAGTGATGAACACTGAAGCTTTCTTT.

There are a few counts of this clonotype. The chain joins TRBV7-8 to TRBJ1-5; D call uncertain. This CDR3 is built from 15 residues. CDR1 and CDR2 from the germline V gene are SGHVS and FQNEAQ. Trimming took 3 bases from V and 2 from J, leaving 11 bases between them. CDR3 residues: CASSFFRDGNQPQHF. For the CDR3, the DNA is TGTGCCAGCAGCTTTTTCAGAGACGGCAATCAGCCCCAGCATTTT.

This clonotype has ten or more counts. The chain joins TRBV2 to TRBJ2-5; tentative D call: TRBD2 (5 bases). The CDR3 has 14 residues. Trimming took off 6 bases at V and 5 bases at J, with 16 bases between the two ends. Germline lookup yields CDR1 SNHLY and CDR2 FYNNEI. CDR3 in DNA: TGTGCCAGCAGACAAACCGGGGTCCGGGAGACCCAGTACTTC. This sequence encodes CASRQTGVRETQYF.